This T cell receptor beta chain was sequenced in a study of regulatory T cells in long-lasting Graves disease. For TCR beta, libraries came from iRepertoire HTBI primers and Arm-PCR of CDR3 regions. TCRdb called the multiplex PCR reads again in MiXCR, with one record for every CDR3 protein. This sample yields 250,000 or so distinct CDR3 sequences, of which roughly 21% are seen a single time; 14% belongs to the top ten. Notes on the study in general: Rather than thyroid tissue, only peripheral blood underwent study.

Time point given: newly diagnosed GD, antithyroid drugs for less than 3 months. PBMCs provided the RNA from which the TCR library was made. As regards this clonotype: Its antigen is not known.

The germline gives CDR1 SGHNT, CDR2 YYREEE (reference sequence). V was pared by 0 bases and J by 3 bases, with 9 bases between. This CDR3 contains 14 residues. The receptor was derived from a female donor with Graves disease. The sample consisted of peripheral blood mononuclear cells (PBMCs), taken at new diagnosis, from a patient treated with antithyroid drugs. The chain joins TRBV5-4 to TRBJ1-2, with a possible D match to TRBD1 (5 bases). The CDR3 DNA reads TGTGCCAGCAGCTTGGGGGACGGCCACTATGGCTACACCTTC. This translates into CASSLGDGHYGYTF.